The present T cell receptor (beta chain) was sequenced within a study of shared clonotypes between healthy human individuals. Germline-derived CDR1 and CDR2 are KGHSH and LQKENI. V was clipped by 6 bases and J by 3 bases; unmatched bases: 10. This CDR3 spans 15 amino acids. Sorted-subset replicate PCRs used roughly 210 ng of genomic DNA. This amount corresponded to about 30,000 T cell genomes. TCRdb's copy holds only in-frame clones and misses some; the assay was immunoSEQ multiplex PCR. In the table there are some 740,000 clones, more than 85% of which are singletons. The naive CD8 subset, CD45RO-negative cells positively selected for CCR7, excluded terminally differentiated effector memory CD45RA+ cells.

This chain uses TRBV18 with TRBJ2-7; 8 nucleotides match TRBD2. Input material: naive CD8+ T cells sorted from blood. This TCR came from a man aged 25 to 40 in good health. CDR3 in amino acids: CASSPGGLRIYEQYF. In DNA form, the CDR3 reads TGTGCCAGCTCGCCGGGGGGGCTTCGGATCTACGAGCAGTACTTC. Using reference TRBV18 and TRBJ2-7 for the parts outside the CDR3, the full variable domain is NAGVMQNPRHLVRRRGQEARLRCSPMKGHSHVYWYRQLPEEGLKFMVYLQKENIIDESGMPKERFSAEFPKEGPSILRIQQVVRGDSAAYFCASSPGGLRIYEQYFGPGTRLTVT.